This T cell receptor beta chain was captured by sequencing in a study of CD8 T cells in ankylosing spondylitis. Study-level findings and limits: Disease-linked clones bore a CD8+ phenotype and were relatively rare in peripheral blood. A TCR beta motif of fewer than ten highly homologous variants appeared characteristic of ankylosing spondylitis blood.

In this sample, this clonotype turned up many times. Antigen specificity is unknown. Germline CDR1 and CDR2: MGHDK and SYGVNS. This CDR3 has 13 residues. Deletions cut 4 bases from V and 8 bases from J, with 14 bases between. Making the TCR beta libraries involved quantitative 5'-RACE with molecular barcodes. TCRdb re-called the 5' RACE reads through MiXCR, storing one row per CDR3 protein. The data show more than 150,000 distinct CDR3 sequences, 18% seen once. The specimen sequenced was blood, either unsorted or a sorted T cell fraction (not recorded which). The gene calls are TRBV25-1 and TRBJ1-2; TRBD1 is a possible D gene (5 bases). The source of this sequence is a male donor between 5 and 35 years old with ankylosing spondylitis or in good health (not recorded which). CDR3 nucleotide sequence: TGTGCCAGCAGTGGCCCAGGGACGTGGGGCTACACCTTC. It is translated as CASSGPGTWGYTF.